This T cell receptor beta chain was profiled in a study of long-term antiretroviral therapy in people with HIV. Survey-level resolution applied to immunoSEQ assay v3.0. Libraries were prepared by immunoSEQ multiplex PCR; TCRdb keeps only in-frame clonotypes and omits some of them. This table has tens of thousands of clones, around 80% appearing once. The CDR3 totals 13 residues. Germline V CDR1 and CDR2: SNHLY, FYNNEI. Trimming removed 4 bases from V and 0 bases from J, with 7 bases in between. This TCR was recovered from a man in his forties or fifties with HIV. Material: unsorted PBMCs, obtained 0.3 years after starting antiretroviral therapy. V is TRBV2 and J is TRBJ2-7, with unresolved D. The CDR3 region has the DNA TGTGCCAGCAGTGCTCCTCTCTCCTACGAGCAGTACTTC. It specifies CASSAPLSYEQYF.